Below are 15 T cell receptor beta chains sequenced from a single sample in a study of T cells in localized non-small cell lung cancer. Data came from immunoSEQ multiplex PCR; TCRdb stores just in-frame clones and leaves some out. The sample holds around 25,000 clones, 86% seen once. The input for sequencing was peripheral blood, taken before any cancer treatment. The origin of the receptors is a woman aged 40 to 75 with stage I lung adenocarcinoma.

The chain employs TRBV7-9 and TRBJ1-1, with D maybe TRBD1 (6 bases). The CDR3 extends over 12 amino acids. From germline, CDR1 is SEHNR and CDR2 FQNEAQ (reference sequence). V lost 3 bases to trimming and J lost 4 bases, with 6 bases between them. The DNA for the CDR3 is TGTGCCAGCAGCTTGGGGGCCACTGAAGCTTTCTTT. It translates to CASSLGATEAFF.

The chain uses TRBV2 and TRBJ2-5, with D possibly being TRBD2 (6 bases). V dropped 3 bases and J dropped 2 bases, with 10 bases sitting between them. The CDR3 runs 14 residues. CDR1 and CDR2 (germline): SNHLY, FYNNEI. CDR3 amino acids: CASSDLAGQETQYF. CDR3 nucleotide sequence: TGTGCCAGCAGTGACCTGGCGGGACAAGAGACCCAGTACTTC.

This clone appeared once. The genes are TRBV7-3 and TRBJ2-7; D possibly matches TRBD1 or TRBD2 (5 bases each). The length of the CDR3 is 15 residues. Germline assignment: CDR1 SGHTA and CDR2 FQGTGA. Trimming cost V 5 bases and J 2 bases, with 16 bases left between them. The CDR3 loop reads CASSLGTGPTYEQYF. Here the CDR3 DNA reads TGTGCCAGCAGCCTAGGTACGGGGCCTACCTACGAGCAGTACTTC.

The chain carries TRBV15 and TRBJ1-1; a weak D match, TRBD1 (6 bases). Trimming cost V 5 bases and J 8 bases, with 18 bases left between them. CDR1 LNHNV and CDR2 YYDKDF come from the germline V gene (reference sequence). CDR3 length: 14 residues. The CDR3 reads CATSLYRARSEAFF. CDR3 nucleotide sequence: TGTGCCACCAGCTTGTACAGGGCCCGCTCAGAAGCTTTCTTT.

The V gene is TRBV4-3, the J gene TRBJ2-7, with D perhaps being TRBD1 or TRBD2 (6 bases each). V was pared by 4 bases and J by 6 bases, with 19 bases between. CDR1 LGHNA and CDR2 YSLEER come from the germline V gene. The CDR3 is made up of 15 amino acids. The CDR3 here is CASSRLALGGSEQYF. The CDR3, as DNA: TGCGCCAGCAGCCGCCTCGCCCTGGGGGGCAGCGAGCAGTACTTC.

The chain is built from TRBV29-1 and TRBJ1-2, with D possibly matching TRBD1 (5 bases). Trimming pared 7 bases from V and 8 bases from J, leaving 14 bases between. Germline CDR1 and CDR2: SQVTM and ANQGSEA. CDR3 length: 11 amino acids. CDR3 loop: CSATGDGGYTF. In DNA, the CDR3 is TGCAGCGCAACCGGGGACGGCGGCTACACCTTC.

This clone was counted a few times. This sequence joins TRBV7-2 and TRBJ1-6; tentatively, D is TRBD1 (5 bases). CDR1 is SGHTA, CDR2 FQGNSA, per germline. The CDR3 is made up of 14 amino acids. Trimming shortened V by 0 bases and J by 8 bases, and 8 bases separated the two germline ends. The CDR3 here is CASSLAQGYSPLHF. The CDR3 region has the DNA TGTGCCAGCAGCTTAGCGCAGGGCTATTCACCCCTCCACTTT.

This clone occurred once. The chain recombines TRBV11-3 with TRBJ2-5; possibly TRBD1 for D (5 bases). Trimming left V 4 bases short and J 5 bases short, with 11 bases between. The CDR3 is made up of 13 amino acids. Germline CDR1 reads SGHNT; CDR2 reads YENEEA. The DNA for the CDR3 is TGTGCCAGCAGCTCACAGGACGGGGAGACCCAGTACTTC. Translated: CASSSQDGETQYF.

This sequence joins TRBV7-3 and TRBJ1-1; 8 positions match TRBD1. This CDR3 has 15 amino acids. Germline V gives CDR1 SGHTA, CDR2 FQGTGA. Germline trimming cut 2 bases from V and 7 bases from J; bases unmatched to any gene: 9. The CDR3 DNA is TGTGCCAGCAGCTTATTAGGTCAGGGGGCGAGTGAAGCTTTCTTT. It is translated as CASSLLGQGASEAFF.

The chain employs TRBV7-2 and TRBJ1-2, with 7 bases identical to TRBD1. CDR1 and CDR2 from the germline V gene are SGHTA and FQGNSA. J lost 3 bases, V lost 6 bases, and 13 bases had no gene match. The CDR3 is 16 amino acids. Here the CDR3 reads CASSFGVGRGDYGYTF. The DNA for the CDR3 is TGTGCCAGCAGTTTTGGAGTTGGCAGGGGGGACTATGGCTACACCTTC. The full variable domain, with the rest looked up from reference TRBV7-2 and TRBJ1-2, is GAGVSQSPSNKVTEKGKDVELRCDPISGHTALYWYRQSLGQGLEFLIYFQGNSAPDKSGLPSDRFSAERTGGSVSTLTIQRTQQEDSAVYLCASSFGVGRGDYGYTFGSGTRLTVV.

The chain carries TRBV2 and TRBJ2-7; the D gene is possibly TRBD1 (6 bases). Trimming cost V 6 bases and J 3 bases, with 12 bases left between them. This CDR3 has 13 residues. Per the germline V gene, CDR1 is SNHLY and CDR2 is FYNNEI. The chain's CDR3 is CASRRQALYEQYF. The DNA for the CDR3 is TGTGCCAGCAGAAGACAGGCCCTCTACGAGCAGTACTTC.

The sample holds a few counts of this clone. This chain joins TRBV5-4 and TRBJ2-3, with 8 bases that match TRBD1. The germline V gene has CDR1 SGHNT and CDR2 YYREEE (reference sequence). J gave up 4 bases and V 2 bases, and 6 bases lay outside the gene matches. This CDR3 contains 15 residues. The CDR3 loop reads CASSLTGGQADTQYF. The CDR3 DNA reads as TGTGCCAGCAGCTTAACCGGGGGACAGGCAGATACGCAGTATTTT.

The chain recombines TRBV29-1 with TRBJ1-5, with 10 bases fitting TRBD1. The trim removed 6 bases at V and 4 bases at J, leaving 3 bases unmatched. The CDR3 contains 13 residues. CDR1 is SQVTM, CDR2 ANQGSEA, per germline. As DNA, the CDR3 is TGCAGCGTCGCGGGACAGGGGAATCAGCCCCAGCATTTT. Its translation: CSVAGQGNQPQHF.

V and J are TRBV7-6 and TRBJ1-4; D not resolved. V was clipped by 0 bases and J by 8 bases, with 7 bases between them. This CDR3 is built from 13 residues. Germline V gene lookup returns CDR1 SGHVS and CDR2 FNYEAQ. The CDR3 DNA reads TGTGCCAGCAGCTTAGCCGACCGGGAAAAACTGTTTTTT. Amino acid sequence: CASSLADREKLFF.

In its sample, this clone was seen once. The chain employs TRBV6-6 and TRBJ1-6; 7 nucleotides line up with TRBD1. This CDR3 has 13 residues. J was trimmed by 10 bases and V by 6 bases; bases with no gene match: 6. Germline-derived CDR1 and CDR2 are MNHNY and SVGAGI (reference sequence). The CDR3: CASRRQGRSPLHF. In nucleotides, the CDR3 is TGTGCCAGCAGGAGACAGGGTAGATCACCCCTCCACTTT.